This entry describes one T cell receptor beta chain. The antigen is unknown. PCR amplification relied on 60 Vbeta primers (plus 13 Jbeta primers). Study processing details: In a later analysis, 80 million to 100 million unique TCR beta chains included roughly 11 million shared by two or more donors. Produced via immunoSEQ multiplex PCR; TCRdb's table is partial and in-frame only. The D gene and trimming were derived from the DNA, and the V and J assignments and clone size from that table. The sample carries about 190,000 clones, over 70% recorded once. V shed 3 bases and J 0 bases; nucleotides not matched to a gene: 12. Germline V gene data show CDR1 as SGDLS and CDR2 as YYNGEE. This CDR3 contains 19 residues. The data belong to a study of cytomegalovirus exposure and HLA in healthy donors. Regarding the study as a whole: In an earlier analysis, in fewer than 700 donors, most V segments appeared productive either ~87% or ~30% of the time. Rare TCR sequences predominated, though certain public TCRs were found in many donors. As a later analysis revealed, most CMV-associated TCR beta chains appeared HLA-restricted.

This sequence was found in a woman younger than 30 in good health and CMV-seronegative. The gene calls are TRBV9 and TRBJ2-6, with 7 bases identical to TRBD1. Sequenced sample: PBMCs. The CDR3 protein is CASSEAGTALYSGANVLTF. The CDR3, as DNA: TGTGCCAGCAGCGAGGCCGGGACAGCTCTATACTCTGGGGCCAACGTCCTGACTTTC.